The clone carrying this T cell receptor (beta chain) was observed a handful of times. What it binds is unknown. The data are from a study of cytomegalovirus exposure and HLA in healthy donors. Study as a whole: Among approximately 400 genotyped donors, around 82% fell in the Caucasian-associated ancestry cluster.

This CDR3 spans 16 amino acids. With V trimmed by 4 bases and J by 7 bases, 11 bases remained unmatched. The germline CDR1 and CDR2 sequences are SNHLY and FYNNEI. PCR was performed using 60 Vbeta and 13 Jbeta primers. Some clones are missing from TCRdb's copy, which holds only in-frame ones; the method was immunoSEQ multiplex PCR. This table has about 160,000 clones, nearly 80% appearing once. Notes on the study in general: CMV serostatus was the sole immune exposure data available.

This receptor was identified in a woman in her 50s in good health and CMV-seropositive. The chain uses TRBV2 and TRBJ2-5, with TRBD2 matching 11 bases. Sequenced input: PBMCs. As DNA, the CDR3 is TGTGCCAGCAGTGGTAGCGGGGGGGTAGGGACGGGGACCCAGTACTTC. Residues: CASSGSGGVGTGTQYF.